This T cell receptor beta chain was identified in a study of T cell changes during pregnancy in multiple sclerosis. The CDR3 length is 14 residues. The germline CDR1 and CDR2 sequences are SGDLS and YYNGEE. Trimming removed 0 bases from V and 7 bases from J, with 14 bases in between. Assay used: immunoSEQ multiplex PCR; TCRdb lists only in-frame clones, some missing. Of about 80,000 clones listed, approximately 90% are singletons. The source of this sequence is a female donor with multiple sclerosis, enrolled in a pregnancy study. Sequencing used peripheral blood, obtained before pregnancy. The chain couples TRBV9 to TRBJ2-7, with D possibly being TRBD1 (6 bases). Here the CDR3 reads CASSVGMGALEQYF. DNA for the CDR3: TGTGCCAGCAGCGTAGGTATGGGGGCGCTTGAGCAGTACTTC. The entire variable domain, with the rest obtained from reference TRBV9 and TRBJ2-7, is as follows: DSGVTQTPKHLITATGQRVTLRCSPRSGDLSVYWYQQSLDQGLQFLIQYYNGEERAKGNILERFSAQQFPDLHSELNLSSLELGDSALYFCASSVGMGALEQYFGPGTRLTVT.